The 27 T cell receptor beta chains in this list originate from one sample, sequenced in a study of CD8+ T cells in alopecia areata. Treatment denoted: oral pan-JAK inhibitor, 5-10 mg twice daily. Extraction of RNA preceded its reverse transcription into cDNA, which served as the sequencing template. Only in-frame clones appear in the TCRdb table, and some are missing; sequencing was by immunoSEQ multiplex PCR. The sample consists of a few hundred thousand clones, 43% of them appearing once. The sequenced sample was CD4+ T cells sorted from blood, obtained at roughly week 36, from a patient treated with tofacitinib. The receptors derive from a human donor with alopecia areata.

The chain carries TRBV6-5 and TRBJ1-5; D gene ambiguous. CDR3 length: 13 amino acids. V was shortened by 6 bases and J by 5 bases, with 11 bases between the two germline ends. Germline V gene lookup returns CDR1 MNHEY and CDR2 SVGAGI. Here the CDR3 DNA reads TGTGCCAGCAGCATTTCCCGGTATCAGCCCCAGCATTTT. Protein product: CASSISRYQPQHF.

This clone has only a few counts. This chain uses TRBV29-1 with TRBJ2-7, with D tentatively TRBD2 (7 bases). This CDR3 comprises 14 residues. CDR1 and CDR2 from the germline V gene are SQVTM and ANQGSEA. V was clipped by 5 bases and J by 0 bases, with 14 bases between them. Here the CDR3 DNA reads TGCAGCGTTTGGGGGGGGCGGAGCTCCTACGAGCAGTACTTC. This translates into CSVWGGRSSYEQYF.

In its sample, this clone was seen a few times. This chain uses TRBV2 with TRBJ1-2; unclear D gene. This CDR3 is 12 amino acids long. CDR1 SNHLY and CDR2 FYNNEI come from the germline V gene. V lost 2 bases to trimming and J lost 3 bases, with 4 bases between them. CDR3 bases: TGTGCCAGCAGTGAAAGCCACTATGGCTACACCTTC. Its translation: CASSESHYGYTF.

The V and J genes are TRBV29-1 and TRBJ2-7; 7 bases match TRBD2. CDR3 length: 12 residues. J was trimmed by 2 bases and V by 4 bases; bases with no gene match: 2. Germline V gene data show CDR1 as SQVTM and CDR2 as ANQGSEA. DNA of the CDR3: TGCAGCGTTGCGGGGGGTACCTACGAGCAGTACTTC. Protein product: CSVAGGTYEQYF.

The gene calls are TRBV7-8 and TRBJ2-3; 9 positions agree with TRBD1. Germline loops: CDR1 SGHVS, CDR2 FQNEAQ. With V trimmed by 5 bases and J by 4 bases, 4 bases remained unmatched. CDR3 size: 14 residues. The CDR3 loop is CASSTTGGADTQYF. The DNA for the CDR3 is TGTGCCAGCAGCACTACAGGGGGCGCAGATACGCAGTATTTT.

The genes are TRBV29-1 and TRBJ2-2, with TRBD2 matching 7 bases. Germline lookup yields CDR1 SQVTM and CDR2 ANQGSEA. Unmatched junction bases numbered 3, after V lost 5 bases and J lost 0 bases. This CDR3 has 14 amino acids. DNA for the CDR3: TGCAGCGTTCCCGGGAGGTCGAACACCGGGGAGCTGTTTTTT. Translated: CSVPGRSNTGELFF.

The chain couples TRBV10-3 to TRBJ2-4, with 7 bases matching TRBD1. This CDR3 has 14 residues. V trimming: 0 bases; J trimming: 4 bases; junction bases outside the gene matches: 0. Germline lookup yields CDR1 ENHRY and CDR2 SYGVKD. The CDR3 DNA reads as TGTGCCATCAGTGAGTCGACAGGGAAAAACATTCAGTACTTC. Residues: CAISESTGKNIQYF.

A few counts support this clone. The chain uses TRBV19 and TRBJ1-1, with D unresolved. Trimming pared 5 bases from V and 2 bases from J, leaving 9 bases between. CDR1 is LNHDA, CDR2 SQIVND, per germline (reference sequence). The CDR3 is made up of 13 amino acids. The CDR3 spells CASSPRTNTEAFF. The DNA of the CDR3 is TGTGCCAGTAGTCCGCGAACCAACACTGAAGCTTTCTTT.

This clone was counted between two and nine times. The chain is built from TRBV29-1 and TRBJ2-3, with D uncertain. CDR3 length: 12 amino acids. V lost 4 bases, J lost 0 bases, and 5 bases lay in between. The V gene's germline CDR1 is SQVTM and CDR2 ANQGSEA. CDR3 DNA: TGCAGCGTTGGGGCTAGCACAGATACGCAGTATTTT. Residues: CSVGASTDTQYF.

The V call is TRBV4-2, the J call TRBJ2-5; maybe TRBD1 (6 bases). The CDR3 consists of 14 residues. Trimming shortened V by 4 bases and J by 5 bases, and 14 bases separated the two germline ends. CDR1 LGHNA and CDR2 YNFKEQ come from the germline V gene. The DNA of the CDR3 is TGTGCCAGCAGCCCAGGGGCCCTGGGGGAGACCCAGTACTTC. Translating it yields CASSPGALGETQYF.

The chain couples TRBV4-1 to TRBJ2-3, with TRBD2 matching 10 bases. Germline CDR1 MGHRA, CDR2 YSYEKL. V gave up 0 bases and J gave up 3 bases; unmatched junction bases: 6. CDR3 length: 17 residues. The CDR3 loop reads CASSQERAGGPTDTQYF. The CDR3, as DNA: TGCGCCAGCAGCCAAGAACGAGCGGGAGGGCCGACAGATACGCAGTATTTT.

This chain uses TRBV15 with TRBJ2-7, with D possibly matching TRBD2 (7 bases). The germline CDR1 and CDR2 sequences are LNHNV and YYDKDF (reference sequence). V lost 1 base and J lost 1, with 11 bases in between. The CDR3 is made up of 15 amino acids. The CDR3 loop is CATSRGRGASYEQYF. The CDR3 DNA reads TGTGCCACCAGCAGAGGTCGGGGGGCGTCCTACGAGCAGTACTTC.

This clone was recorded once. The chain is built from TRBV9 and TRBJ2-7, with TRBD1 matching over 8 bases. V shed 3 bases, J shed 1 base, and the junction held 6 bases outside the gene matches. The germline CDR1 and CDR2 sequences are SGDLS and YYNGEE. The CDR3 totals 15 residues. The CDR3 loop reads CASSGGQARSYEQYF. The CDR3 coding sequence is TGTGCCAGCAGCGGGGGACAGGCGAGGTCCTACGAGCAGTACTTC.

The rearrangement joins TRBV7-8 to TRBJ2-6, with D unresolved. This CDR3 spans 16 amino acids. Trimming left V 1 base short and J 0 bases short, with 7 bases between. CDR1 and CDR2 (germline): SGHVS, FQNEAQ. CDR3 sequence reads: CASSLVAVSGANVLTF. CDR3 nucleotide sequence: TGTGCCAGCAGCTTAGTCGCTGTCTCTGGGGCCAACGTCCTGACTTTC.

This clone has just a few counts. The CDR3 DNA reads TGCAGCGTTGACAGTCAAGGGGTCACCGGGGAGCTGTTTTTT. Translated, it gives CSVDSQGVTGELFF. The chain joins TRBV29-1 to TRBJ2-2; TRBD1 is a possible D gene (5 bases). CDR3 length: 14 residues. Germline V gene data show CDR1 as SQVTM and CDR2 as ANQGSEA. Trimming took off 3 bases at V and 4 bases at J, with 12 bases between the two ends.

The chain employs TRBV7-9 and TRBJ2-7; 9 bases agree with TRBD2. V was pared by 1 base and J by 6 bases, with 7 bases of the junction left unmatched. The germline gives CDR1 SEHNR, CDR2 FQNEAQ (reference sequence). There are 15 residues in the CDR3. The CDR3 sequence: CASSLEGGRAREQYF. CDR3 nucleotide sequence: TGTGCCAGCAGCTTAGAGGGCGGGAGGGCCCGCGAGCAGTACTTC.

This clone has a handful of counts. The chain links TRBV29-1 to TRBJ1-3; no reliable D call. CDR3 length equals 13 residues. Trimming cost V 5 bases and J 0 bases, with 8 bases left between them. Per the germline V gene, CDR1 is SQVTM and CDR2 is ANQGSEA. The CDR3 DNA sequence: TGCAGCGTTTCAGCTTACTCTGGAAACACCATATATTTT. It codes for CSVSAYSGNTIYF.

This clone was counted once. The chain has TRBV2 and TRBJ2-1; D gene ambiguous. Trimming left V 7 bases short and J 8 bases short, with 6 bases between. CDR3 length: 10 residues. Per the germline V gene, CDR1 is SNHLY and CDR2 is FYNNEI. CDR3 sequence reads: CASTWYEQFF. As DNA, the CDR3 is TGTGCCAGCACCTGGTATGAGCAGTTCTTC.

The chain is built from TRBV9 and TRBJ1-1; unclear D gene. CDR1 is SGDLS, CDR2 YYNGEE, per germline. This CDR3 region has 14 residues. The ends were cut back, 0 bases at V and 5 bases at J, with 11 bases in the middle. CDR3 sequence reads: CASSVAIRDTEAFF. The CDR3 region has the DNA TGTGCCAGCAGCGTAGCTATTAGGGATACTGAAGCTTTCTTT.

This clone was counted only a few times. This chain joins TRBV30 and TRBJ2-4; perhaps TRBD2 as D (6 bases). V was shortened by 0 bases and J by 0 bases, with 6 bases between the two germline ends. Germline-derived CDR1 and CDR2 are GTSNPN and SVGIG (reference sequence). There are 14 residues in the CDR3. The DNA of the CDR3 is TGTGCCTGGAGTGTGGGGGGAGCCAAAAACATTCAGTACTTC. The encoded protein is CAWSVGGAKNIQYF. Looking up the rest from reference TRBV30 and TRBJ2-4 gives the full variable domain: SQTIHQWPATLVQPVGSPLSLECTVEGTSNPNLYWYRQAAGRGLQLLFYSVGIGQISSEVPQNLSASRPQDRQFILSSKKLLLSDSGFYLCAWSVGGAKNIQYFGAGTRLSVL.

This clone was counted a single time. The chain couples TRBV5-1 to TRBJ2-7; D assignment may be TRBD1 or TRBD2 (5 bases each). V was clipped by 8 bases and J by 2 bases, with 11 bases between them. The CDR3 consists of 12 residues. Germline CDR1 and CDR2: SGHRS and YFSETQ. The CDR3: CASGAGTYEQYF. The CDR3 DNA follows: TGCGCCAGTGGGGCGGGCACCTACGAGCAGTACTTC.

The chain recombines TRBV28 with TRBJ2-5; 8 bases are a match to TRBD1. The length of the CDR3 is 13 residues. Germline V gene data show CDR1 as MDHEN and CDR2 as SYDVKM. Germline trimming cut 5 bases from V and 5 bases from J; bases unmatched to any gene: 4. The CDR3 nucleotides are TGTGCCAGCAGTCGGACAGGGCCGGAGACCCAGTACTTC. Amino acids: CASSRTGPETQYF.

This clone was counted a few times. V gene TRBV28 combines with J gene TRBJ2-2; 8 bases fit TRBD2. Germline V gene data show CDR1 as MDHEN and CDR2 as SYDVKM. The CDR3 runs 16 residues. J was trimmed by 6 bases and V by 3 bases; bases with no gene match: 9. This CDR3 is CASSLIITGRAGELFF. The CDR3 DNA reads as TGTGCCAGCAGTTTGATTATTACCGGGAGGGCCGGGGAGCTGTTTTTT.

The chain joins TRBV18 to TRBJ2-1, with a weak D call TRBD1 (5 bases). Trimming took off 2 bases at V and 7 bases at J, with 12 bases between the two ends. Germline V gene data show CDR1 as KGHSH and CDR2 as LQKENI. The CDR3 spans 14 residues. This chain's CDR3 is CASSPKQASNEQFF. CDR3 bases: TGTGCCAGCTCACCAAAACAGGCCTCAAATGAGCAGTTCTTC.

CDR3 sequence (DNA): TGCAGTGCTACTTTGGCCGAGCAGTACTTC. Amino acid sequence: CSATLAEQYF. V usage is TRBV20-1 and J usage is TRBJ2-7; the D is unclear. Trimming cost V 4 bases and J 6 bases, with 7 bases left between them. This CDR3 has 10 amino acids. The V gene's germline CDR1 is DFQATT and CDR2 SNEGSKA (reference sequence).

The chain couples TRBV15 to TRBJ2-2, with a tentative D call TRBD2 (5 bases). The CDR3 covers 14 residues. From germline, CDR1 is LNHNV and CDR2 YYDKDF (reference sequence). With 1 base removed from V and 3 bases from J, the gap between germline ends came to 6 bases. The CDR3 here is CATSRARDTGELFF. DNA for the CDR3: TGTGCCACCAGCAGAGCGCGGGACACCGGGGAGCTGTTTTTT.

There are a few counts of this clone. CDR3 nucleotide sequence: TGTGCCAGCAGGCCCCGGGGGGGGGACAATGAGCAGTTCTTC. Its translation is CASRPRGGDNEQFF. V gene TRBV2 combines with J gene TRBJ2-1, with 8 nucleotides matching TRBD2. The J segment lost 5 bases and the V segment lost 6 bases, leaving 6 bases of the junction unmatched. The CDR3 extends over 14 amino acids. Germline CDR1 and CDR2: SNHLY and FYNNEI.